These T cell receptor beta chains were read from a single sample in a study of T cell responses to AZD1222 COVID-19 vaccine. Repertoires were generated with immunoSEQ multiplex PCR, while TCRdb's copy carries only in-frame clones and drops some. The repertoire holds over 130,000 clones, with around nine tenths as singletons. Sequencing was performed on peripheral blood, taken on day 0 of AZD1222 vaccination. The source of these receptors is an adult in good health. CDR3s include the opening cysteine and the closing phenylalanine or tryptophan. D genes are given only for firm matches. Rows give clone size only sometimes, using once, few, many, or a class for an expanded clone.

j_call: TRBJ1-2; d_call: -; v_call: TRBV6-6; clone_size: -; cdr3_aa: CASSYGYRARVGYTF; cdr3_nt: TGTGCCAGCAGTTATGGGTACAGGGCGAGGGTTGGCTACACCTTC
j_call: TRBJ1-3; d_call: -; v_call: TRBV19; clone_size: -; cdr3_aa: CASSILSDSGNTIYF; cdr3_nt: TGTGCCAGTAGTATTCTCAGCGACTCTGGAAACACCATATATTTT
j_call: TRBJ2-1; d_call: TRBD2; v_call: TRBV5-1; clone_size: -; cdr3_aa: CASSLGTSGSTYNEQFF; cdr3_nt: TGCGCCAGCAGCCTAGGGACTAGCGGGAGTACCTACAATGAGCAGTTCTTC
j_call: TRBJ2-1; d_call: TRBD2; v_call: TRBV24-1; clone_size: -; cdr3_aa: CATSSGTSGISYNEQFF; cdr3_nt: TGTGCCACCAGTTCCGGGACTAGCGGGATCTCCTACAATGAGCAGTTCTTC
j_call: TRBJ2-1; d_call: -; v_call: TRBV10-2; clone_size: -; cdr3_aa: CASSVGAYNEQFF; cdr3_nt: TGCGCCAGCAGCGTGGGGGCCTACAATGAGCAGTTCTTC
j_call: TRBJ2-7; d_call: -; v_call: TRBV5-1; clone_size: -; cdr3_aa: CASSLYAGAPPEQYF; cdr3_nt: TGCGCCAGCAGCTTGTATGCAGGAGCGCCCCCCGAGCAGTACTTC
j_call: TRBJ2-1; d_call: TRBD2; v_call: TRBV6-6; clone_size: -; cdr3_aa: CASSYSEGGWDEQFF; cdr3_nt: TGTGCCAGCAGTTACTCAGAGGGAGGGTGGGATGAGCAGTTCTTC
j_call: TRBJ1-1; d_call: -; v_call: TRBV7-9; clone_size: -; cdr3_aa: CASSLEGHTEAFF; cdr3_nt: TGTGCCAGCAGCTTAGAAGGGCACACTGAAGCTTTCTTT
j_call: TRBJ2-3; d_call: -; v_call: TRBV12-3/TRBV12-4; clone_size: -; cdr3_aa: CASRRVFVDTQYF; cdr3_nt: TGTGCCAGCAGACGGGTCTTCGTAGATACGCAGTATTTT
j_call: TRBJ2-7; d_call: TRBD1; v_call: TRBV5-8; clone_size: -; cdr3_aa: CASSFPTGEGYEQYF; cdr3_nt: TGTGCCAGCAGCTTTCCGACAGGGGAAGGATACGAGCAGTACTTC
j_call: TRBJ2-3; d_call: TRBD2; v_call: TRBV7-2; clone_size: -; cdr3_aa: CASSLVGTSGYTDTQYF; cdr3_nt: TGTGCCAGCAGCTTAGTAGGGACTAGCGGGTACACAGATACGCAGTATTTT
j_call: TRBJ2-7; d_call: TRBD2; v_call: TRBV23-1; clone_size: few; cdr3_aa: CASSQSWTSCEQYF; cdr3_nt: TGCGCCAGCAGTCAATCTTGGACTAGTTGCGAGCAGTACTTC
j_call: TRBJ2-5; d_call: TRBD1; v_call: TRBV11-3; clone_size: once; cdr3_aa: CASSLRIPGQGARETQYF; cdr3_nt: TGTGCCAGCAGCTTAAGAATTCCGGGACAGGGGGCGCGGGAGACCCAGTACTTC
j_call: TRBJ1-1; d_call: TRBD1; v_call: TRBV27; clone_size: -; cdr3_aa: CASTPGQGNMNTEAFF; cdr3_nt: TGTGCCAGCACGCCGGGACAGGGAAACATGAACACTGAAGCTTTCTTT
j_call: TRBJ1-5; d_call: -; v_call: TRBV18; clone_size: -; cdr3_aa: CASSPRRTGSNQPQHF; cdr3_nt: TGTGCCAGCTCACCACGTCGGACGGGTAGCAATCAGCCCCAGCATTTT
j_call: TRBJ2-3; d_call: -; v_call: TRBV6-5; clone_size: -; cdr3_aa: CASSREKGGTDTQYF; cdr3_nt: TGTGCCAGCAGTAGAGAGAAGGGGGGCACAGATACGCAGTATTTT
j_call: TRBJ1-1; d_call: -; v_call: TRBV28; clone_size: few; cdr3_aa: CASSSRDTEAFF; cdr3_nt: TGTGCCAGCAGTTCCAGGGACACTGAAGCTTTCTTT
j_call: TRBJ2-1; d_call: -; v_call: TRBV1; clone_size: -; cdr3_aa: CTSSQVPSGNTIEQFF; cdr3_nt: TGCACCAGCAGCCAAGTACCTAGCGGGAATACTATTGAGCAGTTCTTC
j_call: TRBJ2-7; d_call: TRBD1; v_call: TRBV4-1; clone_size: medium-sized; cdr3_aa: CASSQRDRAGEQYF; cdr3_nt: TGCGCCAGCAGCCAGCGGGACAGGGCGGGCGAGCAGTACTTC
j_call: TRBJ1-2; d_call: -; v_call: TRBV21-1; clone_size: -; cdr3_aa: CASSKTQKVQGGGYTF; cdr3_nt: TGTGCCAGCAGCAAAACCCAAAAGGTCCAGGGTGGTGGCTACACCTTC
j_call: TRBJ2-1; d_call: TRBD1; v_call: TRBV20-1; clone_size: -; cdr3_aa: CSASGTGDHNEQFF; cdr3_nt: TGCAGTGCTAGTGGGACAGGGGACCACAATGAGCAGTTCTTC
j_call: TRBJ2-2; d_call: -; v_call: TRBV7-2; clone_size: -; cdr3_aa: CASSLVESTGELFF; cdr3_nt: TGTGCCAGCAGCTTAGTGGAGAGCACCGGGGAGCTGTTTTTT
j_call: TRBJ1-2; d_call: -; v_call: TRBV6-4; clone_size: -; cdr3_aa: CASSEGKANYGYTF; cdr3_nt: TGTGCCAGCAGTGAAGGGAAGGCGAACTATGGCTACACCTTC
j_call: TRBJ1-1; d_call: -; v_call: TRBV5-8; clone_size: -; cdr3_aa: CASSLADTTEAFF; cdr3_nt: TGTGCCAGCAGCTTGGCCGATACCACTGAAGCTTTCTTT
j_call: TRBJ2-7; d_call: -; v_call: TRBV18; clone_size: -; cdr3_aa: CASSPLGERVAEQYF; cdr3_nt: TGTGCCAGCTCACCACTGGGGGAAAGGGTCGCCGAGCAGTACTTC
j_call: TRBJ2-1; d_call: TRBD2; v_call: TRBV7-2; clone_size: -; cdr3_aa: CASSSGSGLAYNEQFF; cdr3_nt: TGTGCCAGCAGCTCGGGGTCGGGACTAGCGTACAATGAGCAGTTCTTC